The TCR beta chain under discussion was sequenced for a study of CD8+ T cells in alopecia areata. For the study at large: Treated patients were dosed with oral tofacitinib, taking 5 to 10 mg twice daily. Scalp area affected, as a percentage, set the severity score of treated patients.

Germline CDR1 is SNHLY and CDR2 is FYNNEI. This CDR3 has 15 residues. V was pared by 8 bases and J by 7 bases, with 23 bases between. Extracted RNA was reverse transcribed, and the resulting cDNA served as sequencing template. TCRdb's copy holds only in-frame clones and misses some; the assay was immunoSEQ multiplex PCR. The sample carries 150,000 or so clones, around half recorded once. Treatment denoted: oral pan-JAK inhibitor, 5-10 mg twice daily. PBMCs, the starting material, were the source of sorted CD4+ and CD8+ T cells. The rearrangement uses TRBV2 and TRBJ2-5; D might be TRBD2 (6 bases). Sequenced material: CD8+ T cells sorted from blood, taken at week 4, from a patient treated with tofacitinib. This receptor was taken from a human donor with alopecia areata. The chain's CDR3 is CASHGVRDSPGTQYF. The DNA for the CDR3 is TGTGCCAGCCACGGGGTCCGGGACTCCCCCGGGACCCAGTACTTC.